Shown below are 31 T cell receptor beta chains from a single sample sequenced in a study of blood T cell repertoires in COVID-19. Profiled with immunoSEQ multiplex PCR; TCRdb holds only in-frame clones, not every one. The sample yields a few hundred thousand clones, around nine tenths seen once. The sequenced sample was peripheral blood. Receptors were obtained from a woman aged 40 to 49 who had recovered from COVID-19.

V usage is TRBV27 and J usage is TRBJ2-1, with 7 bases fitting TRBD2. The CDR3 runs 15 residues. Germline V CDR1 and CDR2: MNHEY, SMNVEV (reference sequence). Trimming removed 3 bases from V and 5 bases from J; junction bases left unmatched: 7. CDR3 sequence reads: CASSLSTGTNNEQFF. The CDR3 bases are TGTGCCAGCAGTTTGTCAACCGGGACTAACAATGAGCAGTTCTTC.

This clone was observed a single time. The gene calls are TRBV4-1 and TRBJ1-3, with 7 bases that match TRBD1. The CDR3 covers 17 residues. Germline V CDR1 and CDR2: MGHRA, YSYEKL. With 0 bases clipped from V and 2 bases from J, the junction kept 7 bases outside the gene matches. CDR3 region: CASSQDIVGTAGNTIYF. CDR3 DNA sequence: TGCGCCAGCAGCCAAGATATAGTGGGGACAGCTGGAAACACCATATATTTT.

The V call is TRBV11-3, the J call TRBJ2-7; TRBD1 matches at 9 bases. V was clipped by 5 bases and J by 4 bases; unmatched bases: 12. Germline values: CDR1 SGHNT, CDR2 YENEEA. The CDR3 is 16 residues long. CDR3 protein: CASSPPSTGGNYEQYF. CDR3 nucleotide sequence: TGTGCCAGCAGCCCCCCCTCGACAGGGGGTAATTACGAGCAGTACTTC.

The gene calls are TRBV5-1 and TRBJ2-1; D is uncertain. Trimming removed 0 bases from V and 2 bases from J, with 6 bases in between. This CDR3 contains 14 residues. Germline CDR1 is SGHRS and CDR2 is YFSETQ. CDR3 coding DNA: TGCGCCAGCAGCTTGGACAGCACCTACAATGAGCAGTTCTTC. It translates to CASSLDSTYNEQFF.

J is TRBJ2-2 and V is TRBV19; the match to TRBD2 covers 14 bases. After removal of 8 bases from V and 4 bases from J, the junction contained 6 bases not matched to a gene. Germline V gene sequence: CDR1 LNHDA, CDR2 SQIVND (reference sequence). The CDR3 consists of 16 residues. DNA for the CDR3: TGTGCCAGTGAGGGGACTAGCGGGAGAAGCACCGGGGAGCTGTTTTTT. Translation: CASEGTSGRSTGELFF.

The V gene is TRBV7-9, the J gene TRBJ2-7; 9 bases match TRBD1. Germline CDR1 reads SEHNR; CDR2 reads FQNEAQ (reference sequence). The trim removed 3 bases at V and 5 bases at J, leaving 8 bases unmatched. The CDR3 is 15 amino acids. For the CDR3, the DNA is TGTGCCAGCAGCTTCCGGGACAGGGACATGGACGAGCAGTACTTC. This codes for CASSFRDRDMDEQYF.

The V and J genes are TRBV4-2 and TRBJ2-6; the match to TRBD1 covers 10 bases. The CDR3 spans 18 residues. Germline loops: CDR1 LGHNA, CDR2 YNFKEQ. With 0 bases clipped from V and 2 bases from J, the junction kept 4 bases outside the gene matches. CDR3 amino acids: CASSQDGTGVTGANVLTF. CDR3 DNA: TGTGCCAGCAGCCAAGATGGGACAGGGGTTACTGGGGCCAACGTCCTGACTTTC.

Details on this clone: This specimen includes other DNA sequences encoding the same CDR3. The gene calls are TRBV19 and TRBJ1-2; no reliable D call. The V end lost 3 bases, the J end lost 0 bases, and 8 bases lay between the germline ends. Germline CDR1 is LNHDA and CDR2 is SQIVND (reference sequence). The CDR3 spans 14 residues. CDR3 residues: CASSIRETNYGYTF. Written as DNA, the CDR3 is TGTGCCAGTAGTATCCGAGAAACTAACTATGGCTACACCTTC.

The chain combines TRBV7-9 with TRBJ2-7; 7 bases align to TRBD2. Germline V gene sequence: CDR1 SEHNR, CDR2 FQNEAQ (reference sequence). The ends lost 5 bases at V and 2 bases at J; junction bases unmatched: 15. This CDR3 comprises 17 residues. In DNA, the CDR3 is TGTGCCAGCAGCCCACGCATGGGAGGGATACCCGCCTACGAGCAGTACTTC. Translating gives CASSPRMGGIPAYEQYF. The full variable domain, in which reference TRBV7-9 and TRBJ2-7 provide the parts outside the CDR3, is DTGVSQNPRHKITKRGQNVTFRCDPISEHNRLYWYRQTLGQGPEFLTYFQNEAQLEKSRLLSDRFSAERPKGSFSTLEIQRTEQGDSAMYLCASSPRMGGIPAYEQYFGPGTRLTVT.

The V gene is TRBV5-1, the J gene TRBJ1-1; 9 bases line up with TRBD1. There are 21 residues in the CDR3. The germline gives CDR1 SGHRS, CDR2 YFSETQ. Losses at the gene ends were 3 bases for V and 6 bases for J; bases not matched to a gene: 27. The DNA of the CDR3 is TGCGCCAGCAGCTCCGGGACAGGGTGGGGGCGCGCCCTTCCTGACCACCCTGAAGCTTTCTTT. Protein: CASSSGTGWGRALPDHPEAFF.

CDR3 sequence: CASSIDSGGSGNTIYF. In nucleotides, the CDR3 is TGTGCCAGTAGTATAGATTCAGGGGGCAGTGGAAACACCATATATTTT. The rearrangement uses TRBV19 and TRBJ1-3; 8 bases agree with TRBD1. The germline V gene encodes CDR1 LNHDA and CDR2 SQIVND (reference sequence). V gave up 0 bases and J gave up 3 bases; unmatched junction bases: 4. CDR3 length: 16 amino acids. Based on the CDR3 plus reference TRBV19 and TRBJ1-3, the full variable domain is DGGITQSPKYLFRKEGQNVTLSCEQNLNHDAMYWYRQDPGQGLRLIYYSQIVNDFQKGDIAEGYSVSREKKESFPLTVTSAQKNPTAFYLCASSIDSGGSGNTIYFGEGSWLTVV.

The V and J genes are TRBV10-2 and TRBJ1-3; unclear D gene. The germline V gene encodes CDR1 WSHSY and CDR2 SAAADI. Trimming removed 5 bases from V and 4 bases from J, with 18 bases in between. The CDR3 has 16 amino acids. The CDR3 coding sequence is TGCGCCAGCAGTCTGGCATCGGGAATGAGAGGAAACACCATATATTTT. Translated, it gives CASSLASGMRGNTIYF.

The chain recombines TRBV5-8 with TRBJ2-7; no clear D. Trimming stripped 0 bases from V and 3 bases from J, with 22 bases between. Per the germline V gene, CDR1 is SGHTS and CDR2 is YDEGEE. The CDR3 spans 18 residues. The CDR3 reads CASSLVSGTWASLYEQYF. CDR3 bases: TGTGCCAGCAGCTTGGTCTCAGGAACCTGGGCATCCCTCTACGAGCAGTACTTC.

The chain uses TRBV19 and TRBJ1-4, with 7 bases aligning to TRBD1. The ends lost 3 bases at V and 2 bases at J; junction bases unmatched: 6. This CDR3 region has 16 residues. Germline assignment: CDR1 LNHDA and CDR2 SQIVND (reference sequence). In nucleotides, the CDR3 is TGTGCCAGTAGTATCCACAACAGGGGCACTAATGAAAAACTGTTTTTT. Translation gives CASSIHNRGTNEKLFF.

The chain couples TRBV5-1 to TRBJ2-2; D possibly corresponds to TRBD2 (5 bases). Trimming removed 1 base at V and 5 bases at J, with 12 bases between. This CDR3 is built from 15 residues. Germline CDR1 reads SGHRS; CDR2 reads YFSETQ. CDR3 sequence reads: CASSLSTSNTGELFF. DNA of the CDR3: TGCGCCAGCAGCTTGAGCACTAGTAATACCGGGGAGCTGTTTTTT. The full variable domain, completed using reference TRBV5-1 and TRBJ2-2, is KAGVTQTPRYLIKTRGQQVTLSCSPISGHRSVSWYQQTPGQGLQFLFEYFSETQRNKGNFPGRFSGRQFSNSRSEMNVSTLELGDSALYLCASSLSTSNTGELFFGEGSRLTVL.

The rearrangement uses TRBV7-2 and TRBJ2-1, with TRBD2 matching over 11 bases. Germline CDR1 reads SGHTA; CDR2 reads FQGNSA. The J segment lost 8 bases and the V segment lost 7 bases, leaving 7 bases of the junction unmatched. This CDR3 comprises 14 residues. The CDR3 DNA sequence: TGTGCCAGCAAGGGAACTAGCGGGAGCCATGAGCAGTTCTTC. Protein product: CASKGTSGSHEQFF. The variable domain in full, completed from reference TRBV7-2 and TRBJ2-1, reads GAGVSQSPSNKVTEKGKDVELRCDPISGHTALYWYRQSLGQGLEFLIYFQGNSAPDKSGLPSDRFSAERTGGSVSTLTIQRTQQEDSAVYLCASKGTSGSHEQFFGPGTRLTVL.

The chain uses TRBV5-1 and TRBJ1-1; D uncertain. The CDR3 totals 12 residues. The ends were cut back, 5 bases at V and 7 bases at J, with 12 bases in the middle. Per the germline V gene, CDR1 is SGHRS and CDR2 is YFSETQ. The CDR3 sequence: CASSRGSNEAFF. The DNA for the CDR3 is TGCGCCAGCAGTAGAGGGTCAAATGAAGCTTTCTTT.

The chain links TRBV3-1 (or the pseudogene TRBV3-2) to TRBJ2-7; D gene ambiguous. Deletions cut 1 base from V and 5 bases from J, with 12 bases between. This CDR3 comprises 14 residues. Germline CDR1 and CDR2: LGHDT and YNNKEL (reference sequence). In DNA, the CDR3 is TGTGCCAGCAGCCAAGCTACTACCCCGGACGAGCAGTACTTC. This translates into CASSQATTPDEQYF.

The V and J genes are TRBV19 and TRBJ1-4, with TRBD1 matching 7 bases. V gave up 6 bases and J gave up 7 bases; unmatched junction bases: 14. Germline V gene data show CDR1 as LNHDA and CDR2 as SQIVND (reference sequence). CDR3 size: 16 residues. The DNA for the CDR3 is TGTGCCAGTAGCCCCACAAACAGGGGATGGGGTGAAAAACTGTTTTTT. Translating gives CASSPTNRGWGEKLFF.

The CDR3 loop is CASSLGEGNQPQHF. For the CDR3, the DNA is TGTGCCAGCAGTTTGGGGGAGGGCAATCAGCCCCAGCATTTT. This chain connects TRBV28 to TRBJ1-5; the D gene is possibly TRBD1 (5 bases). Germline CDR1 is MDHEN and CDR2 is SYDVKM. This CDR3 spans 14 amino acids. V was shortened by 3 bases and J by 2 bases, with 8 bases between the two germline ends.

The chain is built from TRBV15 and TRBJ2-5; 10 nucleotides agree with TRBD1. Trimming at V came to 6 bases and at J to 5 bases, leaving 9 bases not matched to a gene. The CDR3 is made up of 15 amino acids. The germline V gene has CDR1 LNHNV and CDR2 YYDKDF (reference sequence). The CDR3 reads CATRSGTGATETQYF. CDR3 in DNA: TGTGCCACCAGATCTGGGACAGGGGCGACGGAGACCCAGTACTTC.

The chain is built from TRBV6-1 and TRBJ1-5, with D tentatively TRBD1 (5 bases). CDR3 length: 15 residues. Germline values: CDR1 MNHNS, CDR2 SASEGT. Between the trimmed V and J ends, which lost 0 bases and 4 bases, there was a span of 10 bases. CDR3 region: CASSEALGRNQPQHF. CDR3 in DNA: TGTGCCAGCAGTGAAGCTTTGGGGCGGAATCAGCCCCAGCATTTT.

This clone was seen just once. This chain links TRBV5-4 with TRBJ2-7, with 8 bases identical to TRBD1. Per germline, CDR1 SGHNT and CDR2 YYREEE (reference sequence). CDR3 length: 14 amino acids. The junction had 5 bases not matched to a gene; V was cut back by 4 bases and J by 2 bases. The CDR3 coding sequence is TGTGCCAGCAGCAGAGGACAGGGAACCTACGAGCAGTACTTC. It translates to CASSRGQGTYEQYF.

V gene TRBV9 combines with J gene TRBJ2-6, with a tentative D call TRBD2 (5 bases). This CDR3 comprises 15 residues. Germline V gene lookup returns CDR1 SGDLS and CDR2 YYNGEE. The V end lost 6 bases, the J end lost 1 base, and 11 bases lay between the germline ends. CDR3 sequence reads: CASTPEGSGANVLTF. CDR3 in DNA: TGTGCCAGCACCCCCGAGGGATCTGGGGCCAACGTCCTGACTTTC. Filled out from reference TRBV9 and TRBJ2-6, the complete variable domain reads DSGVTQTPKHLITATGQRVTLRCSPRSGDLSVYWYQQSLDQGLQFLIQYYNGEERAKGNILERFSAQQFPDLHSELNLSSLELGDSALYFCASTPEGSGANVLTFGAGSRLTVL.

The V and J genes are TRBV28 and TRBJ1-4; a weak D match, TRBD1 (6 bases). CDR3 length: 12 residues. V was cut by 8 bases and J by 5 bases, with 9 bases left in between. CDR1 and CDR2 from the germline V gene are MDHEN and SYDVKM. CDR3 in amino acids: CASGTNNEKLFF. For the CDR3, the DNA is TGTGCCAGCGGGACAAACAATGAAAAACTGTTTTTT.

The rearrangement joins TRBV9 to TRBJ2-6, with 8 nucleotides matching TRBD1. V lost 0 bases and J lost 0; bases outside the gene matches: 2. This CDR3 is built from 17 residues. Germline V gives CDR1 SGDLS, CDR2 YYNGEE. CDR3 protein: CASSVGTGSSGANVLTF. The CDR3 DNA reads TGTGCCAGCAGCGTAGGGACAGGGAGCTCTGGGGCCAACGTCCTGACTTTC.

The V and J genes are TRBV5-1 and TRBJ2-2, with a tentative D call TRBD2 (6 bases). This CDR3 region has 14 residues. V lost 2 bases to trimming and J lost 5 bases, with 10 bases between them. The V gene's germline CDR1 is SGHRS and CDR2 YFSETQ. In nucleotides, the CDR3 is TGCGCCAGCAGCTTACGGGAGTTGACCGGGGAGCTGTTTTTT. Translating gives CASSLRELTGELFF.

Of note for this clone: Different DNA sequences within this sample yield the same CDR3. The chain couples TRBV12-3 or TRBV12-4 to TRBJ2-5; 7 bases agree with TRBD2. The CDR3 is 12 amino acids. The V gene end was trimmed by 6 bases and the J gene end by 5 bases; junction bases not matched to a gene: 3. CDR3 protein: CASRREVETQYF. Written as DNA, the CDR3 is TGTGCCAGCAGACGGGAGGTGGAGACCCAGTACTTC.

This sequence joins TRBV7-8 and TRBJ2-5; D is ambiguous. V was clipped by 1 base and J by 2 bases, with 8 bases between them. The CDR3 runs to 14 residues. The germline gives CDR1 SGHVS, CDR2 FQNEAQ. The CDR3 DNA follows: TGTGCCAGCAGCTTAGGATCCGGGCAAGAGACCCAGTACTTC. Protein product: CASSLGSGQETQYF.

The CDR3, as DNA: TGTGCCAGCAGCCACACCGGGACAGGGACCTACGAGCAGTACTTC. It is translated as CASSHTGTGTYEQYF. The V call is TRBV7-2, the J call TRBJ2-7; 9 positions agree with TRBD1. With 5 bases clipped from V and 2 bases from J, the junction kept 7 bases outside the gene matches. Germline-derived CDR1 and CDR2 are SGHTA and FQGNSA. This CDR3 is built from 15 residues.

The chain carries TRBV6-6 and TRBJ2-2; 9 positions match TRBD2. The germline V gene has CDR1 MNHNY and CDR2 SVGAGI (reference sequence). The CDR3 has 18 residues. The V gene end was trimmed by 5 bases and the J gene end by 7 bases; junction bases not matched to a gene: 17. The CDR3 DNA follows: TGTGCCAGCAGTCCCGCATTAGGGGTAGCGGGAGTTAACGGGGAGCTGTTTTTT. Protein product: CASSPALGVAGVNGELFF.